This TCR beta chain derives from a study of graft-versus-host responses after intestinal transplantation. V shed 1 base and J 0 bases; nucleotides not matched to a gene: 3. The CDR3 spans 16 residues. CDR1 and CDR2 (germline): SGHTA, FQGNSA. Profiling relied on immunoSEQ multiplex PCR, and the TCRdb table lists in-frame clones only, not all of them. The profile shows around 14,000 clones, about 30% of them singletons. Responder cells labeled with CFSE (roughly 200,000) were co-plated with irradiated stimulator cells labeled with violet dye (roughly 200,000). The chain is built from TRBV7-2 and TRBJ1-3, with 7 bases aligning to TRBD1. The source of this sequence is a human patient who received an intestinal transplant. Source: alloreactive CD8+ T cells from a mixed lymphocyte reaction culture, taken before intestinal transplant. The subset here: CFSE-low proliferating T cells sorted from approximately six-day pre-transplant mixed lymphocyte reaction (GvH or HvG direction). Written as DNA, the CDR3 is TGTGCCAGCAGCTTAGTTTCAGGGGGCTCTGGAAACACCATATATTTT. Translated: CASSLVSGGSGNTIYF.